This T cell receptor (beta chain) comes out of a study of PD-L1 blockade in urothelial cancer. Only one count was recorded for this clone. CDR1 is SGHTA, CDR2 FQGNSA, per germline. Trimming removed 3 bases from V and 9 bases from J; junction bases left unmatched: 9. The CDR3 is made up of 15 amino acids. TCRdb's table, derived via immunoSEQ multiplex PCR, lists solely in-frame clones and lacks some. The top ten hold approximately 1% of the sample, which has about 100,000 clones, around 93% seen once. The sequence was obtained from a woman older than 75 with urothelial cancer. The V and J genes are TRBV7-2 and TRBJ2-1, with TRBD2 identical over 9 bases. The material sequenced was PBMCs, taken around atezolizumab (anti-PD-L1) treatment. The CDR3 sequence is CASSFLAGAWSEQFF. The CDR3 coding sequence is TGTGCCAGCAGCTTCTTAGCGGGAGCCTGGTCTGAGCAGTTCTTC.